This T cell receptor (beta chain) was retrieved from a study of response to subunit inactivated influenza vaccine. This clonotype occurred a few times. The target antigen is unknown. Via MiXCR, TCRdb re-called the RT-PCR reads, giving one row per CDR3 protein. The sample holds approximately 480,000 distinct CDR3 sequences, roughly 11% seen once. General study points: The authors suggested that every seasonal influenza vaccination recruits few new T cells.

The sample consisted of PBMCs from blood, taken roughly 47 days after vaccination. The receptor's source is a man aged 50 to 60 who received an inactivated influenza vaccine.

CDR3 DNA: TGTGCCAGCAGCGTGGGACAGGGGCACGCAGATACGCAGTATTTT. Protein sequence: CASSVGQGHADTQYF. The V call is TRBV7-9, the J call TRBJ2-3; 10 bases match TRBD1. Trimming at V came to 5 bases and at J to 4 bases, leaving 6 bases not matched to a gene. The CDR3 has 15 residues. The germline gives CDR1 SEHNR, CDR2 FQNEAQ (reference sequence). Combining the CDR3 with reference TRBV7-9 and TRBJ2-3 gives the whole variable domain DTGVSQNPRHKITKRGQNVTFRCDPISEHNRLYWYRQTLGQGPEFLTYFQNEAQLEKSRLLSDRFSAERPKGSFSTLEIQRTEQGDSAMYLCASSVGQGHADTQYFGPGTRLTVL.